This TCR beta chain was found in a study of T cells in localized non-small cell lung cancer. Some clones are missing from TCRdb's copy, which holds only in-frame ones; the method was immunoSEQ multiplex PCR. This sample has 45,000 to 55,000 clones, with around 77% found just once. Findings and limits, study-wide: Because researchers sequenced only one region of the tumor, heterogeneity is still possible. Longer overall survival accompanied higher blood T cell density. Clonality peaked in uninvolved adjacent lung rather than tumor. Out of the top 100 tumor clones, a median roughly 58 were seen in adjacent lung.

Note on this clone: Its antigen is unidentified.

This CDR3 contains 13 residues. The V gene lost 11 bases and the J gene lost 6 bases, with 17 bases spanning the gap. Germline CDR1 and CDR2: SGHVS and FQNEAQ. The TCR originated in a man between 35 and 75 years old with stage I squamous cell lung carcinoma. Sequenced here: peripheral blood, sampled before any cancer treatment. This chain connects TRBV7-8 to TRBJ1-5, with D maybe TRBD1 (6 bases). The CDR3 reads CAVKPGGGQPQHF. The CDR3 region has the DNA TGTGCCGTTAAACCCGGGGGCGGTCAGCCCCAGCATTTT.